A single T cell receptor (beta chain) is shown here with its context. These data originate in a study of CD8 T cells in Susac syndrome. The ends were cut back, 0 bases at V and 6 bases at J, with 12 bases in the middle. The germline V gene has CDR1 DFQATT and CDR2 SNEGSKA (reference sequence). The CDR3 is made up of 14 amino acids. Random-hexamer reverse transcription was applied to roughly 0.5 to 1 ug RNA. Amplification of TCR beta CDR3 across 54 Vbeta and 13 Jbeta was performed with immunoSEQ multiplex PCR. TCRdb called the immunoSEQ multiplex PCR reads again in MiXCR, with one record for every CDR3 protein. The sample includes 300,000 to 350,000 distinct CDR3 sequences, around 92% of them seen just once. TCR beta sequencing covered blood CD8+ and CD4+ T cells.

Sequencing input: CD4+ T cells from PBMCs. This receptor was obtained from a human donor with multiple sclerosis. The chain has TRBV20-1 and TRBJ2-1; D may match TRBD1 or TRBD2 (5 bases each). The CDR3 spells CSARDGRGANEQFF. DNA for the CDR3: TGCAGTGCTAGAGATGGCCGGGGCGCCAATGAGCAGTTCTTC.